The 20 T cell receptor beta chains below all came from one sample that was sequenced in a study of shared T cell receptors in the human thymus. TCRdb keeps only in-frame clones here, not all; method: immunoSEQ multiplex PCR. Among fewer than 700,000 clones listed, roughly 90% were seen once. The sample was also linked to a second study, of human thymus T cells.

Input material: thymocytes. These receptors were obtained from a boy less than two years old with a congenital heart defect.

The table lists this clone with a few counts. One end of the junction fails to match germline, which may point to a read error. The chain joins TRBV4-1 to TRBJ1-1; unclear D gene. Germline-derived CDR1 and CDR2 are MGHRA and YSYEKL. The CDR3 sequence is 17 residues long. The CDR3 DNA sequence: TGCGCCAGCAGCCAAGATCCTCCAGGAAGGGAGAACGCTGAAGCTTTCTTT. Protein: CASSQDPPGRENAEAFF.

The rearrangement uses TRBV12-1 and TRBJ2-4; TRBD2 is taken as the D call from the table, unchecked against the DNA. TRBV12-1 is given as a pseudogene. The CDR3 loop spans 14 amino acids. CDR3 bases: TGTGCCCCCCCGGGGACTAGCCCGAGGTTGATTCAGTACTTC. It translates to CAPPGTSPRLIQYF.

The genes are TRBV30 and TRBJ2-1; 8 positions agree with TRBD2. The CDR3 runs 14 residues. Germline V gene sequence: CDR1 GTSNPN, CDR2 SVGIG (reference sequence). Unmatched junction bases numbered 5, after V lost 3 bases and J lost 4 bases. The CDR3 DNA reads as TGTGCCTGGAGAAATAGCGGGGATTACAATGAGCAGTTCTTC. It translates to CAWRNSGDYNEQFF.

This clone was recorded a few times. The chain is built from TRBV10-2 and TRBJ2-7, with 13 bases matching TRBD2. The CDR3 totals 18 residues. CDR1 is WSHSY and CDR2 is SAAADI in the germline V gene. V shed 4 bases and J 6 bases; nucleotides not matched to a gene: 15. The CDR3 DNA follows: TGCGCCAGCAGTGTCCCCTGGACTAGCGGGAGTCGGCAGGGCGAGCAGTACTTC. Translating gives CASSVPWTSGSRQGEQYF.

The chain is built from TRBV19 and TRBJ2-7; 9 bases align to TRBD2. CDR3 length equals 15 residues. Germline loops: CDR1 LNHDA, CDR2 SQIVND (reference sequence). The J segment lost 1 base and the V segment lost 6 bases, leaving 7 bases of the junction unmatched. The CDR3 protein is CASRFSGRASYEQYF. CDR3 DNA sequence: TGTGCCAGTAGGTTTAGCGGGAGAGCGTCCTACGAGCAGTACTTC.

This chain uses TRBV4-3 with TRBJ2-5, with TRBD2 matching 13 bases. V gave up 3 bases and J gave up 5 bases; unmatched junction bases: 9. The CDR3 consists of 17 residues. The germline gives CDR1 LGHNA, CDR2 YSLEER. In DNA, the CDR3 is TGCGCCAGCAGCCACCTGGACGCGACTAGCGGGAGGGAGACCCAGTACTTC. This codes for CASSHLDATSGRETQYF.

This chain connects TRBV4-3 to TRBJ1-1; the match to TRBD1 covers 7 bases. The CDR3 extends over 14 amino acids. V was pared by 4 bases and J by 0 bases, with 2 bases of the junction left unmatched. The germline V gene has CDR1 LGHNA and CDR2 YSLEER. CDR3 DNA: TGCGCCAGCAGCCGGGACAGCATGAACACTGAAGCTTTCTTT. It codes for CASSRDSMNTEAFF.

The chain joins TRBV19 to TRBJ1-3; maybe TRBD1 (5 bases). CDR3 length: 13 amino acids. Trimming took 10 bases from V and 0 from J, leaving 10 bases between them. Germline V gene lookup returns CDR1 LNHDA and CDR2 SQIVND (reference sequence). The CDR3 bases are TGTGCCACCGACGGGGGCTCTGGAAACACCATATATTTT. Translating it yields CATDGGSGNTIYF.

This clone was observed a single time. This chain connects TRBV4-3 to TRBJ2-7, with 7 bases lining up with TRBD2. Germline V lookup: CDR1 LGHNA, CDR2 YSLEER. Trimming removed 3 bases from V and 5 bases from J; junction bases left unmatched: 10. The CDR3 sequence is 15 residues long. CDR3 bases: TGCGCCAGCAGCCATAGCGCTAGCGGAGAGGACGAGCAGTACTTC. Protein: CASSHSASGEDEQYF.

The V and J genes are TRBV5-5 and TRBJ2-7, with TRBD1 matching over 8 bases. V gave up 4 bases and J gave up 7 bases; unmatched junction bases: 13. Germline V gives CDR1 SGHKS, CDR2 YYEKEE (reference sequence). CDR3 size: 15 residues. CDR3 amino acids: CASSDAGGPPGEQYF. In nucleotides, the CDR3 is TGTGCCAGCAGCGATGCAGGGGGCCCGCCGGGGGAGCAGTACTTC.

This clone has just one count. The chain combines TRBV5-1 with TRBJ2-3, with 8 positions matching TRBD2. The CDR3 length is 17 residues. Germline trimming cut 1 base from V and 0 bases from J; bases unmatched to any gene: 7. Germline V gene data show CDR1 as SGHRS and CDR2 as YFSETQ. The CDR3 region has the DNA TGCGCCAGCAGCTTGTCGTCTAGCGGGCCCAGCACAGATACGCAGTATTTT. Its translation is CASSLSSSGPSTDTQYF.

V gene TRBV2 combines with J gene TRBJ1-1; possible D gene TRBD1, 6 bases. This CDR3 comprises 16 residues. Germline-derived CDR1 and CDR2 are SNHLY and FYNNEI. The V and J ends lost 1 base and 4 bases respectively, with 16 bases between them. CDR3 in amino acids: CASSEGQSGATTEAFF. Written as DNA, the CDR3 is TGTGCCAGCAGTGAAGGCCAGTCAGGGGCGACCACTGAAGCTTTCTTT.

This clone has just one count. CDR3 region: CASSLGGTSGSFWVGANVLTF. The CDR3 nucleotides are TGTGCCAGCAGTTTGGGGGGGACTAGCGGGAGTTTTTGGGTTGGGGCCAACGTCCTGACTTTC. V usage is TRBV27 and J usage is TRBJ2-6; TRBD2 aligns across 14 bases. The CDR3 contains 21 residues. The germline gives CDR1 MNHEY, CDR2 SMNVEV (reference sequence). V dropped 3 bases and J dropped 3; count of bases not matched to a gene: 13.

This chain joins TRBV28 and TRBJ1-5; 10 bases line up with TRBD1. From germline, CDR1 is MDHEN and CDR2 SYDVKM. The CDR3 loop spans 14 amino acids. V lost 5 bases to trimming and J lost 6 bases; unmatched junction nucleotides: 4. The CDR3 spells CASSQGQGRQPQHF. DNA for the CDR3: TGTGCCAGCAGTCAGGGACAGGGGCGTCAGCCCCAGCATTTT.

This chain uses TRBV6-1 with TRBJ2-1; D ambiguous. The CDR3 loop spans 21 amino acids. Trimming left V 1 base short and J 1 base short, with 26 bases between. In germline, CDR1 is MNHNS, CDR2 SASEGT. CDR3 amino acids: CASSEVGRLEPQIGSYNEQFF. The CDR3 bases are TGTGCCAGCAGTGAAGTTGGTAGGCTAGAACCACAAATAGGTTCCTACAATGAGCAGTTCTTC.

Details on this clone: The junction departs from germline at one end; a sequencing error may be responsible. V is TRBV6-5 and J is TRBJ2-7; 10 nucleotides match TRBD1. In germline, CDR1 is MNHEY, CDR2 SVGAGI. The CDR3 spans 14 residues. The CDR3 DNA sequence: TGTGCCAACAGTTTCGTGACAGGGGGCACCGAGCAGTACTTC. Amino acid sequence: CANSFVTGGTEQYF.

The chain has TRBV11-3 and TRBJ2-7, with TRBD2 matching 8 bases. V shed 2 bases, J shed 0 bases, and the junction held 6 bases outside the gene matches. The CDR3 is made up of 16 amino acids. Germline CDR1 SGHNT, CDR2 YENEEA. CDR3 amino acids: CASSLKPAGASYEQYF. The DNA of the CDR3 is TGTGCCAGCAGCTTAAAGCCAGCGGGAGCCTCCTACGAGCAGTACTTC. The full variable domain, with the rest looked up from reference TRBV11-3 and TRBJ2-7, is EAGVVQSPRYKIIEKKQPVAFWCNPISGHNTLYWYLQNLGQGPELLIRYENEEAVDDSQLPKDRFSAERLKGVDSTLKIQPAELGDSAVYLCASSLKPAGASYEQYFGPGTRLTVT.

The gene calls are TRBV5-4 and TRBJ2-7, with 9 bases that match TRBD1. The CDR3 extends over 15 amino acids. Germline V gene sequence: CDR1 SGHNT, CDR2 YYREEE (reference sequence). J gave up 3 bases and V 4 bases, and 8 bases lay outside the gene matches. CDR3 amino acids: CASSPRTGANYEQYF. The CDR3 nucleotides are TGTGCCAGCAGCCCTCGGACAGGGGCCAACTACGAGCAGTACTTC.

The chain is built from TRBV14 and TRBJ1-1; D not certain. This CDR3 region has 14 residues. Per the germline V gene, CDR1 is SGHDN and CDR2 is FVKESK. V lost 3 bases and J 4 bases, leaving 12 bases between the germline ends. CDR3 DNA sequence: TGTGCCAGCAGCCACGGCCTCTCGGGCACTGAAGCTTTCTTT. Protein: CASSHGLSGTEAFF.

The rearrangement joins TRBV11-3 to TRBJ1-1, with 11 positions matching TRBD1. CDR1 and CDR2 from the germline V gene are SGHNT and YENEEA. This CDR3 region has 18 residues. The V and J ends lost 1 base and 0 bases, in that order; junction bases with no gene match: 7. The CDR3 reads CASSLGSGDRGMNTEAFF. The CDR3 nucleotides are TGTGCCAGCAGCTTAGGGTCAGGGGACAGGGGGATGAACACTGAAGCTTTCTTT.